These 9 T cell receptor beta chains were all obtained from the same sample, sequenced in a study of cytotoxic CD8 clonotypes in ibrutinib-treated CLL. TCRdb's copy holds only in-frame clones and misses some; the assay was immunoSEQ multiplex PCR. Of 200,000 to 250,000 clones detected, 70% to 75% appear once; the ten largest clones hold more than 4.5%. The sample was PBMCs, taken after 12 months of ibrutinib treatment. The origin of the receptors is a human donor with chronic lymphocytic leukemia.

The V gene is TRBV7-2, the J gene TRBJ2-3; D is unclear. CDR1 is SGHTA and CDR2 is FQGNSA in the germline V gene. This CDR3 has 14 amino acids. V was shortened by 5 bases and J by 4 bases, with 13 bases between the two germline ends. CDR3 sequence reads: CASSLGSEADTQYF. Written as DNA, the CDR3 is TGTGCCAGCAGCCTAGGCAGCGAAGCAGATACGCAGTATTTT.

This clone showed up just a few times. The rearrangement uses TRBV7-6 and TRBJ2-3, with 8 bases lining up with TRBD1. CDR1 SGHVS and CDR2 FNYEAQ come from the germline V gene. The length of the CDR3 is 14 residues. Trimming at V came to 5 bases and at J to 4 bases, leaving 5 bases not matched to a gene. The CDR3 here is CASSRGQGSDTQYF. Here the CDR3 DNA reads TGTGCCAGCAGCCGCGGACAGGGTTCAGATACGCAGTATTTT.

This rearrangement joins TRBV4-3 to TRBJ2-5, with no clear D. Germline CDR1 and CDR2: LGHNA and YSLEER. This CDR3 region has 14 residues. V was cut by 0 bases and J by 4 bases, with 9 bases left in between. This CDR3 reads CASSQDGRSETQYF. The CDR3 DNA reads TGCGCCAGCAGCCAAGACGGGCGTTCAGAGACCCAGTACTTC.

The chain couples TRBV7-2 to TRBJ1-2, with D unresolved. V was shortened by 4 bases and J by 5 bases, with 11 bases between the two germline ends. The germline CDR1 and CDR2 sequences are SGHTA and FQGNSA. This CDR3 is built from 13 residues. CDR3 amino acids: CASSSTGGYGYTF. The DNA for the CDR3 is TGTGCCAGCAGCTCGACCGGAGGGTATGGCTACACCTTC.

The chain is built from TRBV7-2 and TRBJ2-7, with TRBD1 matching 10 bases. The CDR3 is 15 amino acids. The V segment lost 6 bases and the J segment 11 bases; nucleotides outside the gene matches: 16. CDR1 SGHTA and CDR2 FQGNSA come from the germline V gene. CDR3: CASRSNRDRGSREYF. CDR3 DNA sequence: TGTGCCAGCAGATCGAATCGGGACAGGGGTTCTAGGGAGTACTTC.

This chain joins TRBV27 and TRBJ1-1; D not resolved. Germline V CDR1 and CDR2: MNHEY, SMNVEV (reference sequence). V lost 4 bases, J lost 0 bases, and 9 bases lay in between. The CDR3 spans 14 residues. The CDR3 region is CASSSDGLNTEAFF. The DNA for the CDR3 is TGTGCCAGCAGTTCGGACGGACTGAACACTGAAGCTTTCTTT.

This chain uses TRBV7-2 with TRBJ2-2; D ambiguous. Germline CDR1 and CDR2: SGHTA and FQGNSA. The CDR3 contains 15 residues. V dropped 1 base and J dropped 4 bases, with 10 bases sitting between them. CDR3 sequence reads: CASSLEYRTTGELFF. CDR3 DNA sequence: TGTGCCAGCAGCTTAGAATATCGGACCACCGGGGAGCTGTTTTTT.

This clone was found many times. As DNA, the CDR3 is TGTGCCAGCTCGTTGACAGGGAGGGCCTACGAGCAGTACTTC. It encodes CASSLTGRAYEQYF. The chain links TRBV6-5 to TRBJ2-7; either TRBD1 or TRBD2 may supply D (7 bases each). V lost 8 bases to trimming and J lost 2 bases, with 16 bases between them. The CDR3 is 14 residues long. From germline, CDR1 is MNHEY and CDR2 SVGAGI.

The chain uses TRBV14 and TRBJ2-7; weak D call: TRBD1 (6 bases). Looked up from germline, CDR1 is SGHDN and CDR2 is FVKESK. This CDR3 has 17 residues. Trimming left V 3 bases short and J 3 bases short, with 21 bases between. The CDR3 protein is CASSQEVGGLGLYEQYF. In DNA form, the CDR3 reads TGTGCCAGCAGCCAGGAAGTTGGGGGCCTGGGGCTCTACGAGCAGTACTTC.